The rows below give T cell receptor beta chains drawn from one sample of a study of glioma-infiltrating T cells after dendritic cell vaccination. Repertoires were generated with immunoSEQ multiplex PCR, while TCRdb's copy carries only in-frame clones and drops some. This table has 90,000 or so clones, approximately 87% appearing once. This specimen consisted of blood, obtained before dendritic cell vaccination. These receptors originate from a human donor with glioblastoma. Each CDR3 is given with its conserved first and last residue. The order of the fields is clone size, J gene, D gene, V gene, CDR3 length, CDR3 DNA, CDR3 protein. A D gene is named only where the DNA matches it firmly. Part of the rows lack a size; the others show once, few, many or a class for expanded clones.

clone_size: .; j_call: TRBJ1-2; d_call: .; v_call: TRBV6-1; cdr3_length: 14; cdr3_nt: TGTGCCAGCAGGGATACAGGGTCCCCTTATGGCTACACCTTC; cdr3_aa: CASRDTGSPYGYTF
clone_size: .; j_call: TRBJ2-1; d_call: TRBD2; v_call: TRBV5-1; cdr3_length: 15; cdr3_nt: TGCGCCAGCAGCTTACAACCGGGACCGGGAGGTGAGCAGTTCTTC; cdr3_aa: CASSLQPGPGGEQFF
clone_size: .; j_call: TRBJ2-7; d_call: TRBD1; v_call: TRBV5-1; cdr3_length: 16; cdr3_nt: TGCGCCAGCAGCCCTAAGGTGGCAGGGGGTCCTACTGCGCAGTACTTC; cdr3_aa: CASSPKVAGGPTAQYF
clone_size: .; j_call: TRBJ1-6; d_call: .; v_call: TRBV30; cdr3_length: 14; cdr3_nt: TGTGCCTGGACGGACGGGGGGGGCAGTTCACCCCTCCACTTT; cdr3_aa: CAWTDGGGSSPLHF
clone_size: few; j_call: TRBJ2-3; d_call: .; v_call: TRBV25-1; cdr3_length: 14; cdr3_nt: TGTGCCACCTCCGGGACGGGGGACACAGATACGCAGTATTTT; cdr3_aa: CATSGTGDTDTQYF
clone_size: once; j_call: TRBJ2-3; d_call: .; v_call: TRBV7-2; cdr3_length: 15; cdr3_nt: TGTGCCAGCACCCCGGTCGGGAAACGCACAGATACGCAGTATTTT; cdr3_aa: CASTPVGKRTDTQYF
clone_size: .; j_call: TRBJ2-1; d_call: TRBD2; v_call: TRBV28; cdr3_length: 19; cdr3_nt: TGTGCCAGCAGTTCCCGCTTGGCTAGCGGGGGCCGATCCTACAATGAGCAGTTCTTC; cdr3_aa: CASSSRLASGGRSYNEQFF
clone_size: .; j_call: TRBJ2-5; d_call: .; v_call: TRBV6-6; cdr3_length: 12; cdr3_nt: TGTGCCAGCAGCGGGGTCCGGGAGACCCAGTACTTC; cdr3_aa: CASSGVRETQYF
clone_size: .; j_call: TRBJ1-2; d_call: TRBD1; v_call: TRBV7-9; cdr3_length: 14; cdr3_nt: TGTGCCAGCAGATCAGGGGGCGCCGGGTATGGCTACACCTTC; cdr3_aa: CASRSGGAGYGYTF
clone_size: .; j_call: TRBJ2-3; d_call: .; v_call: TRBV14; cdr3_length: 14; cdr3_nt: TGTGCCAGTGGGGGGGGCCGGGGCACAGATACGCAGTATTTT; cdr3_aa: CASGGGRGTDTQYF
clone_size: .; j_call: TRBJ2-7; d_call: TRBD2; v_call: TRBV5-1; cdr3_length: 15; cdr3_nt: TGCGCCAGCAGCTTGGCGGGCGGGGGGTCCTACGAGCAGTACTTC; cdr3_aa: CASSLAGGGSYEQYF
clone_size: .; j_call: TRBJ2-1; d_call: TRBD2; v_call: TRBV15; cdr3_length: 13; cdr3_nt: TGTGCCACCAGCAGAGATCGGAGCGGGAGTCGGTTCTTC; cdr3_aa: CATSRDRSGSRFF
clone_size: .; j_call: TRBJ2-7; d_call: .; v_call: TRBV13; cdr3_length: 13; cdr3_nt: TGTGCCAGCAGCTTTCGTGCAGCCTACGAGCAGTACTTC; cdr3_aa: CASSFRAAYEQYF
clone_size: .; j_call: TRBJ1-2; d_call: TRBD1; v_call: TRBV7-2; cdr3_length: 16; cdr3_nt: TGTGCCAGCAGCTTGGGACTTGGACAGGGGGAGGGTGGCTACACCTTC; cdr3_aa: CASSLGLGQGEGGYTF
clone_size: .; j_call: TRBJ2-2; d_call: .; v_call: TRBV11-3; cdr3_length: 16; cdr3_nt: TGTGCCAGCACCTCGCGGGCGGGGATGAACACCGGGGAGCTGTTTTTT; cdr3_aa: CASTSRAGMNTGELFF
clone_size: .; j_call: TRBJ1-2; d_call: TRBD1; v_call: TRBV2; cdr3_length: 13; cdr3_nt: TGTGCCAGCAGGACGGGACAGGGATATGGCTACACCTTC; cdr3_aa: CASRTGQGYGYTF
clone_size: .; j_call: TRBJ2-2; d_call: TRBD2; v_call: TRBV2; cdr3_length: 17; cdr3_nt: TGTGCCAGCAGTGCGGGCAGCGGGAGGGCGGGGACCGGGGAGCTGTTTTTT; cdr3_aa: CASSAGSGRAGTGELFF
clone_size: .; j_call: TRBJ2-2; d_call: .; v_call: TRBV18; cdr3_length: 15; cdr3_nt: TGTGCCAGCTCACCTCGACAGGCCAGCACCGGGGAGCTGTTTTTT; cdr3_aa: CASSPRQASTGELFF
clone_size: .; j_call: TRBJ1-1; d_call: .; v_call: TRBV5-1; cdr3_length: 15; cdr3_nt: TGCGCCAGCAGCATAGACAGGTGGAGGAACACTGAAGCTTTCTTT; cdr3_aa: CASSIDRWRNTEAFF
clone_size: .; j_call: TRBJ2-5; d_call: TRBD2; v_call: TRBV4-1; cdr3_length: 16; cdr3_nt: TGCGCCAGCAGCCAACCTCTAGCGGGAGGGATTGAGACCCAGTACTTC; cdr3_aa: CASSQPLAGGIETQYF
clone_size: .; j_call: TRBJ2-3; d_call: .; v_call: TRBV27; cdr3_length: 15; cdr3_nt: TGTGCCAGCAGTTTATGGAGCAGTAGCACAGATACGCAGTATTTT; cdr3_aa: CASSLWSSSTDTQYF
clone_size: .; j_call: TRBJ1-3; d_call: .; v_call: TRBV27; cdr3_length: 14; cdr3_nt: TGTGCCAGCAGCGGGAGTCTCTCTGGAAACACCATATATTTT; cdr3_aa: CASSGSLSGNTIYF
clone_size: .; j_call: TRBJ2-7; d_call: TRBD1; v_call: TRBV28; cdr3_length: 16; cdr3_nt: TGTGCCAGCAGTGGACAGAGGCCAGGGGGTGTCGACGAGCAGTACTTC; cdr3_aa: CASSGQRPGGVDEQYF
clone_size: .; j_call: TRBJ2-7; d_call: .; v_call: TRBV18; cdr3_length: 16; cdr3_nt: TGTGCCAGCTCACCCGTCGGGGGCACGGGGGGCTACGAGCAGTACTTC; cdr3_aa: CASSPVGGTGGYEQYF
clone_size: .; j_call: TRBJ1-1; d_call: .; v_call: TRBV6-5; cdr3_length: 12; cdr3_nt: TGTGCCAGCAGCCCGCGTGGGCGGGCAGCTTTCTTT; cdr3_aa: CASSPRGRAAFF
clone_size: once; j_call: TRBJ2-7; d_call: .; v_call: TRBV6-1; cdr3_length: 14; cdr3_nt: TGTGCCAGCACCTACGGGACACAACCTTACGAGCAGTACTTC; cdr3_aa: CASTYGTQPYEQYF
clone_size: .; j_call: TRBJ1-1; d_call: .; v_call: TRBV30; cdr3_length: 14; cdr3_nt: TGTGCCTGGAGTTACGGGGGGGCGGACACTGAAGCTTTCTTT; cdr3_aa: CAWSYGGADTEAFF
clone_size: .; j_call: TRBJ1-5; d_call: .; v_call: TRBV2; cdr3_length: 14; cdr3_nt: TGTGCCAGCAGCTTCATGAGGGACAATCAGCCCCAGCATTTT; cdr3_aa: CASSFMRDNQPQHF
clone_size: .; j_call: TRBJ2-5; d_call: TRBD2; v_call: TRBV5-6; cdr3_length: 16; cdr3_nt: TGTGCCAGCAGCTCGGGCCTAGCGGGAGGGCTAGAGACCCAGTACTTC; cdr3_aa: CASSSGLAGGLETQYF
clone_size: .; j_call: TRBJ2-5; d_call: .; v_call: TRBV28; cdr3_length: 15; cdr3_nt: TGTGCCAGCAGTCCACCCGCGGGGATGCAAGAGACCCAGTACTTC; cdr3_aa: CASSPPAGMQETQYF
clone_size: .; j_call: TRBJ1-2; d_call: .; v_call: TRBV6-6; cdr3_length: 14; cdr3_nt: TGTGCCAGCAGTTACGTAGCGGTTGGGTATGGCTACACCTTC; cdr3_aa: CASSYVAVGYGYTF
clone_size: once; j_call: TRBJ1-1; d_call: TRBD1; v_call: TRBV7-9; cdr3_length: 17; cdr3_nt: TGTGCCAGCAGCTTAGGTAGGCCGGACAGGGTCGAGACTGAAGCTTTCTTT; cdr3_aa: CASSLGRPDRVETEAFF
clone_size: few; j_call: TRBJ2-7; d_call: .; v_call: TRBV5-1; cdr3_length: 12; cdr3_nt: TGCGCCAGCAGCTTGGATACCTACGAGCAGTACTTC; cdr3_aa: CASSLDTYEQYF